This record looks at one T cell receptor (beta chain) sequence and its context. This entry belongs to a study of OX40 agonist ivuxolimab in advanced cancers. Clones were read by immunoSEQ multiplex PCR, and TCRdb kept only the in-frame ones, dropping some. The sample comprises about 72,000 clones, just under 90% of which are singletons, and around 2.4% rests with the top ten. The CDR3 covers 15 residues. Germline V lookup: CDR1 MDHEN, CDR2 SYDVKM. Trimming cost V 6 bases and J 0 bases, with 13 bases left between them. This specimen consisted of CD4+ or CD8+ T cells sorted from blood, obtained in a trial of the OX40 agonist ivuxolimab. The clonotype was recovered from an adult with an advanced solid tumor such as melanoma, head and neck, liver or kidney cancer. The genes are TRBV28 and TRBJ2-3; D gene unclear. The DNA for the CDR3 is TGTGCCAGCAGGAGGCGAGTATCTAGCACAGATACGCAGTATTTT. This sequence encodes CASRRRVSSTDTQYF.